The 23 T cell receptor beta chains below come from one sample, sequenced in a study of cytomegalovirus exposure and HLA in healthy donors (dated by TCRdb to about 2017). The library was made by the immunoSEQ multiplex PCR assay. For the multiplex PCR, a mixture combining 60 forward primers for TCR Vbeta segments and 13 reverse primers for TCR Jbeta segments was used. TCRdb stores this immuneACCESS table with in-frame sequences only. Part of the clones is absent; in the studies checked, under half of the shortfall reflects unresolved V genes, and no reason is known for the rest. Recorded for this sample are some 150,000 clones; roughly 80% of them occurred a single time. The ten largest account for 1.3% of the sample. Sequencing input: PBMCs. The receptors were sampled from a woman aged 45-60 years in good health and CMV-seronegative.

V gene TRBV11-2 combines with J gene TRBJ2-7, with 9 bases identical to TRBD1. The CDR3 consists of 14 residues. The V gene's germline CDR1 is SGHAT and CDR2 FQNNGV. V lost 5 bases to trimming and J lost 6 bases; unmatched junction nucleotides: 8. The DNA of the CDR3 is TGTGCCAGCAGCGTGGGACAGGGTCAAGTCGAGCAGTACTTC. Amino acids: CASSVGQGQVEQYF.

The chain recombines TRBV27 with TRBJ2-1, with TRBD2 matching 8 bases. The germline V gene has CDR1 MNHEY and CDR2 SMNVEV (reference sequence). The CDR3 contains 16 residues. V gave up 5 bases and J gave up 1 base; unmatched junction bases: 7. The CDR3 sequence is CASSALAGRSYNEQFF. The DNA of the CDR3 is TGTGCCAGCAGTGCCCTAGCGGGCCGATCCTACAATGAGCAGTTCTTC.

The genes are TRBV18 and TRBJ2-1; 7 nucleotides align to TRBD2. The germline V gene has CDR1 KGHSH and CDR2 LQKENI. After removal of 10 bases from V and 5 bases from J, the junction contained 11 bases not matched to a gene. CDR3 length: 14 amino acids. The CDR3 sequence is CATRWAGGNNEQFF. The CDR3 bases are TGTGCCACTCGCTGGGCCGGGGGGAACAATGAGCAGTTCTTC.

This clone was observed once. Other DNA sequences from this sample encode an identical CDR3 as well. The chain uses TRBV7-9 and TRBJ2-1; 7 positions agree with TRBD2. The CDR3 is made up of 14 amino acids. CDR1 SEHNR and CDR2 FQNEAQ come from the germline V gene (reference sequence). The V and J ends lost 5 bases and 1 base, in that order; junction bases with no gene match: 2. DNA of the CDR3: TGTGCCAGCAGCCCTAGCGGATCCTACAATGAGCAGTTCTTC. This sequence encodes CASSPSGSYNEQFF.

The chain recombines TRBV10-1 with TRBJ1-3; D is unclear. The CDR3 runs 15 residues. The ends were cut back, 4 bases at V and 0 bases at J, with 10 bases in the middle. From germline, CDR1 is WNHNN and CDR2 SYGVQD (reference sequence). CDR3 sequence: CASSGLAHSGNTIYF. The CDR3 nucleotides are TGCGCCAGCAGTGGTCTTGCACACTCTGGAAACACCATATATTTT.

The chain recombines TRBV19 with TRBJ2-1; 14 bases line up with TRBD2. Germline V CDR1 and CDR2: LNHDA, SQIVND (reference sequence). This CDR3 is built from 18 residues. Trimming at V came to 6 bases and at J to 8 bases, leaving 15 bases not matched to a gene. The CDR3 here is CASRPTSWGLAGVHEQFF. CDR3 in DNA: TGTGCCAGTAGACCAACATCCTGGGGACTAGCGGGAGTACATGAGCAGTTCTTC.

The V gene is TRBV27, the J gene TRBJ2-7; D perhaps matches TRBD2 (5 bases). Germline V CDR1 and CDR2: MNHEY, SMNVEV (reference sequence). The CDR3 extends over 15 amino acids. Trimming removed 4 bases at V and 4 bases at J, with 17 bases between. As DNA, the CDR3 is TGTGCCAGCAGTTCAACAAGGATGGGAGATTACGAGCAGTACTTC. Amino acids: CASSSTRMGDYEQYF.

The chain is built from TRBV5-1 and TRBJ2-7; no firm D call. The germline V gene encodes CDR1 SGHRS and CDR2 YFSETQ. The V and J ends lost 0 bases and 4 bases respectively, with 8 bases between them. The length of the CDR3 is 13 residues. This chain's CDR3 is CASSLDILYEQYF. CDR3 DNA: TGCGCCAGCAGCTTGGACATCTTGTACGAGCAGTACTTC.

V is TRBV7-9 and J is TRBJ1-4, with D maybe TRBD1 (6 bases). CDR1 and CDR2 from the germline V gene are SEHNR and FQNEAQ (reference sequence). Trimming took 8 bases from V and 4 from J, leaving 14 bases between them. This CDR3 region has 14 residues. The CDR3 here is CASLRGQVNEKLFF. CDR3 bases: TGTGCCAGCCTACGGGGACAAGTTAATGAAAAACTGTTTTTT.

V usage is TRBV5-1 and J usage is TRBJ1-4; the D gene is possibly TRBD1 (5 bases). The germline V and J ends were trimmed by 3 bases and 5 bases, with 11 bases remaining between them. Germline CDR1 is SGHRS and CDR2 is YFSETQ. The CDR3 loop spans 14 amino acids. As DNA, the CDR3 is TGCGCCAGCAGCTCCGGGGGTTTCAATGAAAAACTGTTTTTT. Protein: CASSSGGFNEKLFF.

The chain has TRBV18 and TRBJ1-2, with D uncertain. The V gene lost 2 bases and the J gene lost 4 bases, with 11 bases spanning the gap. Per the germline V gene, CDR1 is KGHSH and CDR2 is LQKENI. This CDR3 is built from 14 residues. The CDR3 here is CASSPSGEGYGYTF. The DNA of the CDR3 is TGTGCCAGCTCACCAAGCGGGGAGGGCTATGGCTACACCTTC.

The V call is TRBV7-3, the J call TRBJ2-1, with 10 bases lining up with TRBD2. CDR3 length: 16 residues. CDR1 is SGHTA, CDR2 FQGTGA, per germline. With 4 bases clipped from V and 5 bases from J, the junction kept 8 bases outside the gene matches. CDR3 coding DNA: TGTGCCAGCAGCTCAACCCTAACTAGCGGGGACAATGAGCAGTTCTTC. This gives the protein CASSSTLTSGDNEQFF.

The sample holds one count of this clone. The chain is built from TRBV27 and TRBJ2-3; perhaps TRBD1 as D (6 bases). V was trimmed by 0 bases and J by 2 bases, leaving 21 bases between them. The CDR3 spans 19 residues. Germline CDR1 MNHEY, CDR2 SMNVEV (reference sequence). CDR3 DNA: TGTGCCAGCAGTTTATCTGGACAGTATGACACTCAGGACACAGATACGCAGTATTTT. Translating it yields CASSLSGQYDTQDTDTQYF.

This chain links TRBV13 with TRBJ1-1; 7 bases are a match to TRBD1. V dropped 0 bases and J dropped 4; count of bases not matched to a gene: 14. Germline V gene sequence: CDR1 PRHDT, CDR2 FYEKMQ (reference sequence). There are 18 residues in the CDR3. The CDR3 nucleotides read TGTGCCAGCAGCTTAGGGCTCCCGGTAGGGGGCAAGGGCACTGAAGCTTTCTTT. This codes for CASSLGLPVGGKGTEAFF.

This clone appeared a few times. The DNA of the CDR3 is TGTGCCAGCAGTGCACTAGCGGGAGGACAAGAGACCCAGTACTTC. It translates to CASSALAGGQETQYF. V and J are TRBV6-1 and TRBJ2-5, with TRBD2 matching 12 bases. The ends lost 4 bases at V and 2 bases at J; junction bases unmatched: 2. The CDR3 totals 15 residues. The germline gives CDR1 MNHNS, CDR2 SASEGT.

The V and J genes are TRBV28 and TRBJ2-5; D gene ambiguous. Germline CDR1 is MDHEN and CDR2 is SYDVKM. Trimming took 2 bases from V and 1 from J, leaving 5 bases between them. The CDR3 contains 13 residues. The CDR3 coding sequence is TGTGCCAGCAGTTTAGCCAGCCAAGAGACCCAGTACTTC. Residues: CASSLASQETQYF.

The chain uses TRBV23-1 and TRBJ1-2; D not resolved. TRBV23-1 falls under the ORF class, with uncertain function. With 1 base removed from V and 5 bases from J, the gap between germline ends came to 14 bases. The CDR3 runs 15 residues. The CDR3 loop reads CASSQYSGIHYGYTF. The CDR3 nucleotides read TGCGCCAGCAGTCAATACTCCGGGATCCATTATGGCTACACCTTC.

This clone was seen a single time. This chain links TRBV27 with TRBJ2-3; a possible D gene is TRBD1 (5 bases). The CDR3 has 16 amino acids. The germline V gene encodes CDR1 MNHEY and CDR2 SMNVEV (reference sequence). Trimming cost V 3 bases and J 3 bases, with 16 bases left between them. DNA for the CDR3: TGTGCCAGCAGTTTTCGGCCAGGGCAGATAACAGATACGCAGTATTTT. This translates into CASSFRPGQITDTQYF.

This clone was counted between two and nine times. This sequence joins TRBV6-5 and TRBJ1-4, with TRBD1 as a possible D gene (6 bases). V was pared by 0 bases and J by 7 bases, with 6 bases between. The CDR3 extends over 13 amino acids. Germline V gene lookup returns CDR1 MNHEY and CDR2 SVGAGI. The CDR3 bases are TGTGCCAGCAGTTACTCAGGGGGTGAAAAACTGTTTTTT. This translates into CASSYSGGEKLFF.

The chain uses TRBV4-3 and TRBJ1-3; 7 bases are a match to TRBD1. With V trimmed by 0 bases and J by 3 bases, 5 bases remained unmatched. In germline, CDR1 is LGHNA, CDR2 YSLEER. The CDR3 has 16 amino acids. The CDR3 region has the DNA TGCGCCAGCAGCCAAGATTTCAGGGGGATTGGAAACACCATATATTTT. Protein product: CASSQDFRGIGNTIYF.

The V and J genes are TRBV28 and TRBJ2-7; D is perhaps TRBD1 (7 bases). The CDR3 covers 15 residues. Trimming shortened V by 5 bases and J by 2 bases, and 16 bases separated the two germline ends. CDR1 is MDHEN, CDR2 SYDVKM, per germline. CDR3 amino acids: CASSTFPGGTYEQYF. The CDR3 DNA reads as TGTGCCAGCAGTACCTTCCCAGGGGGGACCTACGAGCAGTACTTC.

The chain employs TRBV7-3 and TRBJ2-1; 8 bases match TRBD2. The CDR3 covers 15 residues. Germline V gives CDR1 SGHTA, CDR2 FQGTGA. Trimming cost V 5 bases and J 4 bases; bases outside gene matches: 7. The DNA of the CDR3 is TGTGCCAGCAGCGCAGGGACTAGTGTTTACAATGAGCAGTTCTTC. Its protein product is CASSAGTSVYNEQFF. The full variable domain, its missing parts supplied by reference TRBV7-3 and TRBJ2-1, is GAGVSQTPSNKVTEKGKYVELRCDPISGHTALYWYRQSLGQGPEFLIYFQGTGAADDSGLPNDRFFAVRPEGSVSTLKIQRTERGDSAVYLCASSAGTSVYNEQFFGPGTRLTVL.

The V call is TRBV19, the J call TRBJ2-5; 10 nucleotides line up with TRBD1. The J call may be faulty, since TRBJ2-7 better matches the DNA end. The CDR3 has 16 residues. The germline V gene has CDR1 LNHDA and CDR2 SQIVND (reference sequence). DNA of the CDR3: TGTGCCAGTAGTATAAGCTGGGACAGGGGTGTTAACGAGCAGTACTTC. The encoded protein is CASSISWDRGVNEQYF.